Listed here are 17 T cell receptor beta chains from one sample, sequenced in a study of CD8+CD57+ T cells in acquired aplastic anemia. TCR beta VDJ and CDR3 were profiled, and genomic DNA was the template. TCRdb passed the reads through MiXCR, listing each CDR3 protein once. This sample has 200,000 to 250,000 distinct CDR3 sequences; less than 75% occur once, and the top ten carry around 50%. Sequencing involved patients with CD8+CD57+ cell expansion previously shown by flow cytometry. The sample was sorted CD4+, CD8+, or CD8+CD57+ T cells (not recorded which) from PBMCs. These receptors all stem from a human donor with aplastic anemia.

This clonotype occurred many times. The V call is TRBV7-9, the J call TRBJ2-4; D is undetermined. Trimming pared 4 bases from V and 0 bases from J, leaving 13 bases between. The germline V gene has CDR1 SEHNR and CDR2 FQNEAQ (reference sequence). This CDR3 has 16 residues. The CDR3 loop is CASSSTERLAKNIQYF. The DNA of the CDR3 is TGTGCCAGCAGCTCCACCGAGCGTCTAGCCAAAAACATTCAGTACTTC. Using reference TRBV7-9 and TRBJ2-4 for the parts outside the CDR3, the full variable domain is DTGVSQNPRHKITKRGQNVTFRCDPISEHNRLYWYRQTLGQGPEFLTYFQNEAQLEKSRLLSDRFSAERPKGSFSTLEIQRTEQGDSAMYLCASSSTERLAKNIQYFGAGTRLSVL.

This clonotype was counted only a few times. The chain combines TRBV29-1 with TRBJ1-4; TRBD1 aligns across 7 bases. The germline CDR1 and CDR2 sequences are SQVTM and ANQGSEA. CDR3 length: 13 amino acids. The trim removed 8 bases at V and 8 bases at J, leaving 11 bases unmatched. This CDR3 is CSQVRQGGEKLFF. CDR3 in DNA: TGCAGCCAAGTTCGACAGGGAGGCGAAAAACTGTTTTTT.

This rearrangement joins TRBV2 to TRBJ2-5; 7 nucleotides match TRBD2. The CDR3 consists of 16 residues. The ends lost 1 base at V and 1 base at J; junction bases unmatched: 6. The germline CDR1 and CDR2 sequences are SNHLY and FYNNEI. The CDR3 DNA sequence: TGTGCCAGCAGTGAAGTTACGGGGGGATTCCAAGAGACCCAGTACTTC. It encodes CASSEVTGGFQETQYF.

J is TRBJ2-1 and V is TRBV25-1; TRBD2 matches 9 bases. Germline V gene sequence: CDR1 MGHDK, CDR2 SYGVNS. V shed 4 bases, J shed 6 bases, and the junction held 4 bases outside the gene matches. The CDR3 contains 14 residues. The CDR3 here is CASSVSSGANEQFF. The CDR3 DNA follows: TGTGCCAGCAGTGTGTCTAGCGGGGCCAATGAGCAGTTCTTC. Based on the CDR3 plus reference TRBV25-1 and TRBJ2-1, the full variable domain is EADIYQTPRYLVIGTGKKITLECSQTMGHDKMYWYQQDPGMELHLIHYSYGVNSTEKGDLSSESTVSRIRTEHFPLTLESARPSHTSQYLCASSVSSGANEQFFGPGTRLTVL.

V usage is TRBV10-3 and J usage is TRBJ2-7, with TRBD1 identical over 8 bases. CDR1 and CDR2 (germline): ENHRY, SYGVKD. V gave up 4 bases and J gave up 2 bases; unmatched junction bases: 7. The CDR3 loop spans 15 amino acids. The CDR3 DNA follows: TGTGCCATCAGTGGGCCTGGACAGGGAACCTACGAGCAGTACTTC. Encoded protein: CAISGPGQGTYEQYF.

J is TRBJ2-7 and V is TRBV2; 8 bases map to TRBD1. The CDR3 consists of 14 residues. Germline CDR1 reads SNHLY; CDR2 reads FYNNEI. V was clipped by 4 bases and J by 5 bases; unmatched bases: 7. The CDR3 here is CASSVGRGQDEQYF. DNA of the CDR3: TGTGCCAGCAGTGTAGGCAGGGGGCAGGACGAGCAGTACTTC.

A note on this clonotype: One end of the junction does not line up with germline, which may come from a read error. The CDR3 coding sequence is TGCAGCGTTCAGGGCGGGAACACTGACGCTTTCTTT. Its translation is CSVQGGNTDAFF. The chain links TRBV29-1 to TRBJ1-1; a weak D match, TRBD1 (5 bases). Germline V CDR1 and CDR2: SQVTM, ANQGSEA. CDR3 length equals 12 residues. The full variable domain, rest sourced from reference TRBV29-1 and TRBJ1-1, is SAVISQKPSRDICQRGTSLTIQCQVDSQVTMMFWYRQQPGQSLTLIATANQGSEATYESGFVIDKFPISRPNLTFSTLTVSNMSPEDSSIYLCSVQGGNTDAFFGQGTRLTVV.

This sequence joins TRBV14 and TRBJ1-1, with a tentative D call TRBD1 (6 bases). The CDR3 contains 14 residues. Germline CDR1 SGHDN, CDR2 FVKESK. With 5 bases removed from V and 5 bases from J, the gap between germline ends came to 15 bases. This CDR3 reads CASSFDRRGTEAFF. The CDR3 bases are TGTGCCAGCAGCTTCGACAGGCGAGGAACTGAAGCTTTCTTT.

The chain carries TRBV15 and TRBJ2-7; 7 bases are a match to TRBD1. V was pared by 3 bases and J by 5 bases, with 4 bases of the junction left unmatched. Germline V gene sequence: CDR1 LNHNV, CDR2 YYDKDF (reference sequence). This CDR3 contains 13 residues. In DNA, the CDR3 is TGTGCCACCAGCAGCTTAGGGGGCCACGAGCAGTACTTC. It specifies CATSSLGGHEQYF. Filled out from reference TRBV15 and TRBJ2-7, the complete variable domain reads DAMVIQNPRYQVTQFGKPVTLSCSQTLNHNVMYWYQQKSSQAPKLLFHYYDKDFNNEADTPDNFQSRRPNTSFCFLDIRSPGLGDTAMYLCATSSLGGHEQYFGPGTRLTVT.

This clonotype was counted a few times. The chain combines TRBV7-3 with TRBJ1-1, with a tentative D call TRBD1 (6 bases). The V gene's germline CDR1 is SGHTA and CDR2 FQGTGA. The CDR3 totals 15 residues. The ends were cut back, 5 bases at V and 0 bases at J, with 13 bases in the middle. Here the CDR3 DNA reads TGTGCCAGCAGCACCGCCGGACAGATGAACACTGAAGCTTTCTTT. It codes for CASSTAGQMNTEAFF.

V usage is TRBV14 and J usage is TRBJ1-2; 9 positions match TRBD1. The germline gives CDR1 SGHDN, CDR2 FVKESK. The V and J ends lost 1 base and 7 bases, in that order; junction bases with no gene match: 7. The CDR3 extends over 15 amino acids. CDR3 residues: CASSQVWDRDVGYTF. The CDR3, as DNA: TGTGCCAGCAGCCAAGTGTGGGACAGGGACGTTGGCTACACCTTC.

The rearrangement uses TRBV7-2 and TRBJ2-3, with TRBD2 matching over 7 bases. This CDR3 spans 14 amino acids. Germline loops: CDR1 SGHTA, CDR2 FQGNSA. The V and J ends lost 4 bases and 4 bases, in that order; junction bases with no gene match: 5. In nucleotides, the CDR3 is TGTGCCAGCAGCTCGCCCCGGGGGGCAGATACGCAGTATTTT. Its translation: CASSSPRGADTQYF.

J is TRBJ2-7 and V is TRBV20-1, with 10 bases fitting TRBD2. V gave up 0 bases and J gave up 6 bases; unmatched junction bases: 11. The CDR3 has 16 residues. Per germline, CDR1 DFQATT and CDR2 SNEGSKA (reference sequence). The CDR3 reads CSARDPLAGEAVEQYF. The CDR3 region has the DNA TGCAGTGCTAGAGATCCGCTAGCGGGAGAGGCGGTCGAGCAGTACTTC.

The chain is built from TRBV9 and TRBJ2-3; 7 positions agree with TRBD2. The CDR3 runs to 17 residues. V dropped 3 bases and J dropped 0; count of bases not matched to a gene: 10. Germline values: CDR1 SGDLS, CDR2 YYNGEE. CDR3 coding DNA: TGTGCCAGCAGCGAGACGTGGTCGGGGGGAAGCACAGATACGCAGTATTTT. Its translation: CASSETWSGGSTDTQYF.

The V gene is TRBV29-1, the J gene TRBJ1-1, with D hard to call. Between the trimmed V and J ends, which lost 4 bases and 2 bases, there was a span of 5 bases. The CDR3 has 11 amino acids. Germline V gene data show CDR1 as SQVTM and CDR2 as ANQGSEA. The CDR3: CSVGSNTEAFF. CDR3 DNA: TGCAGCGTTGGGTCTAACACTGAAGCTTTCTTT.

The genes are TRBV19 and TRBJ1-4; 10 nucleotides match TRBD1. Germline V lookup: CDR1 LNHDA, CDR2 SQIVND (reference sequence). The CDR3 has 16 residues. J gave up 6 bases and V 6 bases, and 10 bases lay outside the gene matches. DNA for the CDR3: TGTGCCAGTAGCCTCGAGACAGGGGGCGTCGATGAAAAACTGTTTTTT. Its translation is CASSLETGGVDEKLFF.

The chain couples TRBV7-8 to TRBJ2-7; 11 bases line up with TRBD2. This CDR3 contains 17 residues. The J segment lost 6 bases and the V segment lost 0 bases, leaving 10 bases of the junction unmatched. Germline values: CDR1 SGHVS, CDR2 FQNEAQ. The CDR3 sequence: CASSLAGAGTSGIEQYF. In nucleotides, the CDR3 is TGTGCCAGCAGCTTAGCGGGTGCCGGGACTAGCGGAATCGAGCAGTACTTC.